These 19 T cell receptor beta chains share one sample of origin, sequenced in a study of identifying expanded T cells in peripheral blood. Repertoires were generated with immunoSEQ multiplex PCR, while TCRdb's copy carries only in-frame clones and drops some. The sample includes more than 85,000 clones, around 88% seen only once; the top ten take around an eighth. The sample was blood. The source of these receptors is a person aged 18 to 75 in good health.

V gene TRBV19 combines with J gene TRBJ1-1, with a possible D match to TRBD1 (5 bases). V gave up 2 bases and J gave up 5 bases, with 9 bases separating them. The CDR3 covers 13 residues. The germline V gene has CDR1 LNHDA and CDR2 SQIVND (reference sequence). CDR3 sequence reads: CASSITGQTEAFF. CDR3 nucleotides: TGTGCCAGTAGTATAACAGGACAAACTGAAGCTTTCTTT.

V usage is TRBV28 and J usage is TRBJ2-7; 7 bases agree with TRBD1. The germline CDR1 and CDR2 sequences are MDHEN and SYDVKM. V shed 3 bases, J shed 3 bases, and the junction held 5 bases outside the gene matches. This CDR3 comprises 14 residues. The CDR3 DNA is TGTGCCAGCAGTTTCCGGGACAGAGGCTACGAGCAGTACTTC. Residues: CASSFRDRGYEQYF.

The gene calls are TRBV6-5 and TRBJ2-2; 11 nucleotides agree with TRBD1. Looked up from germline, CDR1 is MNHEY and CDR2 is SVGAGI. J lost 4 bases, V lost 6 bases, and 4 bases had no gene match. The CDR3 consists of 15 residues. CDR3 in amino acids: CASSHGQGATGELFF. The DNA of the CDR3 is TGTGCCAGCAGCCACGGACAGGGGGCCACCGGGGAGCTGTTTTTT.

This clone was observed a handful of times. The CDR3 is CASSDPGPQGEKLFF. DNA of the CDR3: TGTGCCAGCAGTGACCCGGGACCTCAAGGGGAAAAACTGTTTTTT. The V call is TRBV2, the J call TRBJ1-4, with TRBD1 as a possible D gene (5 bases). This CDR3 comprises 15 residues. CDR1 and CDR2 from the germline V gene are SNHLY and FYNNEI. The V end lost 3 bases, the J end lost 8 bases, and 16 bases lay between the germline ends.

The rearrangement joins TRBV11-2 to TRBJ2-5; the D is unclear. Trimming shortened V by 1 base and J by 1 base, and 13 bases separated the two germline ends. The germline V gene has CDR1 SGHAT and CDR2 FQNNGV. The CDR3 spans 16 residues. The CDR3 sequence: CASSLGIQVSQETQYF. In DNA, the CDR3 is TGTGCCAGCAGCTTAGGTATCCAGGTCTCCCAAGAGACCCAGTACTTC.

The rearrangement uses TRBV30 and TRBJ1-2; D unclear. Between the trimmed V and J ends, which lost 4 bases and 8 bases, there was a span of 8 bases. This CDR3 has 10 amino acids. Germline CDR1 is GTSNPN and CDR2 is SVGIG (reference sequence). In DNA form, the CDR3 reads TGTGCCTGGAACCACGCCGGCTACACCTTC. As protein: CAWNHAGYTF.

The V gene is TRBV10-3, the J gene TRBJ1-2, with 9 nucleotides matching TRBD1. Germline V lookup: CDR1 ENHRY, CDR2 SYGVKD. J lost 4 bases, V lost 9 bases, and 12 bases had no gene match. CDR3 length equals 15 residues. The CDR3 reads CAIPEGTGSFYGYTF. The CDR3 DNA reads as TGTGCCATACCGGAAGGGACAGGGAGTTTCTATGGCTACACCTTC.

A few counts support this clone. The gene calls are TRBV7-2 and TRBJ1-2; possibly TRBD1 for D (5 bases). This CDR3 region has 13 residues. V lost 3 bases and J lost 4, with 9 bases in between. CDR1 is SGHTA and CDR2 is FQGNSA in the germline V gene. As DNA, the CDR3 is TGTGCCAGCAGCTTGCAGGGTGGCTATGGCTACACCTTC. As protein: CASSLQGGYGYTF.

The chain has TRBV7-3 and TRBJ2-3, with 12 bases matching TRBD2. The germline V gene encodes CDR1 SGHTA and CDR2 FQGTGA. This CDR3 has 16 amino acids. Trimming at V came to 4 bases and at J to 4 bases, leaving 6 bases not matched to a gene. The CDR3 DNA follows: TGTGCCAGCAGCTCCGGACTAGCGGGGATCTCAGATACGCAGTATTTT. Translation gives CASSSGLAGISDTQYF.

This clone was counted a single time. The genes are TRBV30 and TRBJ2-7; D is possibly TRBD2 (6 bases). CDR3 length equals 13 residues. The V gene lost 3 bases and the J gene lost 4 bases, with 13 bases spanning the gap. Germline assignment: CDR1 GTSNPN and CDR2 SVGIG (reference sequence). The chain's CDR3 is CAWSYRAGYEQYF. The DNA for the CDR3 is TGTGCCTGGAGCTATCGGGCGGGGTACGAGCAGTACTTC.

This sequence joins TRBV5-1 and TRBJ1-1; 7 bases align to TRBD1. This CDR3 has 12 residues. Germline assignment: CDR1 SGHRS and CDR2 YFSETQ. V was clipped by 2 bases and J by 8 bases; unmatched bases: 3. CDR3 protein: CASSLAGGEAFF. The CDR3 DNA sequence: TGCGCCAGCAGCTTAGCAGGGGGAGAAGCTTTCTTT.

This chain connects TRBV28 to TRBJ2-3; D unclear. V dropped 1 base and J dropped 4 bases, with 3 bases sitting between them. CDR1 and CDR2 (germline): MDHEN, SYDVKM. This CDR3 region has 12 residues. CDR3 residues: CASSLLADTQYF. The CDR3 nucleotides read TGTGCCAGCAGTTTATTGGCAGATACGCAGTATTTT.

J is TRBJ2-5 and V is TRBV16, with 7 bases fitting TRBD2. V was pared by 2 bases and J by 4 bases, with 4 bases of the junction left unmatched. The germline V gene encodes CDR1 KGHSY and CDR2 FQNENV. CDR3 size: 14 residues. The CDR3 sequence is CASSQAGVGETQYF. The CDR3 DNA reads TGTGCCAGCAGCCAAGCGGGAGTGGGAGAGACCCAGTACTTC. Looking up the rest from reference TRBV16 and TRBJ2-5 gives the full variable domain: GEEVAQTPKHLVRGEGQKAKLYCAPIKGHSYVFWYQQVLKNEFKFLISFQNENVFDETGMPKERFSAKCLPNSPCSLEIQATKLEDSAVYFCASSQAGVGETQYFGPGTRLLVL.

V is TRBV7-3 and J is TRBJ1-6; D remains ambiguous. Per germline, CDR1 SGHTA and CDR2 FQGTGA. The CDR3 has 14 amino acids. V lost 3 bases and J lost 6, with 9 bases in between. The CDR3 DNA sequence: TGTGCCAGCAGCTTTGGTGGTCCTAATTCACCCCTCCACTTT. As protein: CASSFGGPNSPLHF.

CDR3 region: CASSPGLAGGPRTGANVLTF. CDR3 DNA: TGTGCCAGCAGCCCAGGACTAGCGGGGGGGCCGAGGACTGGGGCCAACGTCCTGACTTTC. The chain joins TRBV7-3 to TRBJ2-6; TRBD2 matches at 15 bases. The germline V gene encodes CDR1 SGHTA and CDR2 FQGTGA. V lost 5 bases and J lost 2; bases outside the gene matches: 10. The CDR3 spans 20 residues.

This rearrangement joins TRBV2 to TRBJ1-5; D gene uncertain. The CDR3 spans 15 residues. The V end was cut by 1 base, the J end by 5 bases, with 12 bases between. CDR1 and CDR2 from the germline V gene are SNHLY and FYNNEI. CDR3 loop: CASSEEEGFYQPQHF. CDR3 bases: TGTGCCAGCAGTGAAGAGGAAGGGTTTTATCAGCCCCAGCATTTT.

The chain combines TRBV29-1 with TRBJ2-2; D gene ambiguous. With 7 bases removed from V and 5 bases from J, the gap between germline ends came to 5 bases. The CDR3 is made up of 10 amino acids. CDR1 and CDR2 (germline): SQVTM, ANQGSEA. CDR3 in DNA: TGCAGCGCGCAGACCGGGGAGCTGTTTTTT. Its translation is CSAQTGELFF.

The gene calls are TRBV7-7 and TRBJ2-1, with D perhaps TRBD2 (5 bases). The V end lost 4 bases, the J end lost 2 bases, and 6 bases lay between the germline ends. Germline V lookup: CDR1 SSHAT, CDR2 FNYEAQ (reference sequence). This CDR3 spans 13 amino acids. CDR3 region: CASSSGTYNEQFF. DNA of the CDR3: TGTGCCAGCAGCTCCGGGACCTACAATGAGCAGTTCTTC.

This clone came up once. At one end the junction does not follow the germline gene, possibly because of a read error. The rearrangement uses TRBV9 and TRBJ2-1, with 10 bases that match TRBD1. The CDR3 contains 15 residues. The germline CDR1 and CDR2 sequences are SGDLS and YYNGEE. This CDR3 reads CASCVGGQGYNEQFF. The CDR3 DNA is TGTGCCAGCTGCGTGGGGGGACAGGGGTACAATGAGCAGTTCTTC.